This record covers a single TCR beta chain. Its antigen is as yet unknown. Reverse transcription of about 0.45 to 1 ug RNA was carried out with random hexamers. Coverage of TCR beta CDR3 amplification by immunoSEQ multiplex PCR extended to 54 Vbeta and 13 Jbeta. TCRdb independently ran MiXCR on the immunoSEQ multiplex PCR reads; one entry per CDR3 protein. Among 95,000 to 150,000 distinct CDR3 sequences, over 95% were seen once, and the ten largest hold roughly 0.14%. These data originate in a study of CD8 T cells in Susac syndrome. Study outcomes and limitations: In Susac syndrome, the CD4+ T cell repertoires did not show clonal expansion.

Sequencing of TCR beta was undertaken in CD8+ and CD4+ T cells derived from blood. TEMRA cells were FACS-enriched, and CD8+ and CD4+ T cells were isolated negatively. Trimming shortened V by 3 bases and J by 1 base, and 16 bases separated the two germline ends. The V gene's germline CDR1 is GTSNPN and CDR2 SVGIG (reference sequence). There are 16 residues in the CDR3. The TCR originated in a human donor with Susac syndrome. Sequencing input: CD4+ T cells from PBMCs. J is TRBJ1-3 and V is TRBV30; TRBD1 might be the D (6 bases). The CDR3 loop is CAWREPTRGSGNTIYF. In nucleotides, the CDR3 is TGTGCCTGGAGGGAACCGACCAGGGGATCTGGAAACACCATATATTTT.